The T cell receptor (beta chain) under discussion was sequenced for a study of cytomegalovirus exposure and HLA in healthy donors. As regards this clone: Antigen unknown.

Trimming left V 5 bases short and J 6 bases short, with 5 bases between. Germline V gene lookup returns CDR1 SGHNT and CDR2 YENEEA. The CDR3 is 11 residues long. Overall study results and limits: Presence/absence analyses treated sequencing depth as roughly uniform across donors.

PCR involved 60 Vbeta and 13 Jbeta primers. This table comes from immunoSEQ multiplex PCR, and its TCRdb copy is limited to in-frame clones, with some not included. The sample records 130,000 or so clones, 80% to 90% being singletons. The gene calls are TRBV11-3 and TRBJ2-1; D is undetermined. This TCR was recovered from a woman aged 18-29 years in good health and CMV-seropositive. Material: PBMCs. Written as DNA, the CDR3 is TGTGCCAGCAGCCACGGCAATGAGCAGTTCTTC. Translation: CASSHGNEQFF.